The T cell receptor (beta chain) described here comes from a study of PD-L1 blockade in urothelial cancer. Study in general: Blood analyses occurred 3 weeks (second dose) and 6 weeks post treatment start.

Time point of the sample: pretreatment peripheral blood. This table comes from immunoSEQ multiplex PCR, and its TCRdb copy is limited to in-frame clones, with some not included. The sample includes around 100,000 clones, around 86% of them seen just once. Germline CDR1 and CDR2: SGHDN and FVKESK. Trimming shortened V by 1 base and J by 8 bases, and 17 bases separated the two germline ends. This CDR3 spans 15 amino acids. The sequence was obtained from a man between 60 and 75 years old with urothelial cancer. The gene calls are TRBV14 and TRBJ1-2, with D possibly being TRBD1 (6 bases). Source: PBMCs, taken around atezolizumab (anti-PD-L1) treatment. CDR3 sequence (DNA): TGTGCCAGCAGCCAAGGGGGGCCATCGTTATGGGGCTACACCTTC. Its protein is CASSQGGPSLWGYTF.